Listed below are T cell receptor beta chains from one sample, sequenced in a study of shared clonotypes between healthy human individuals. Method: immunoSEQ multiplex PCR; TCRdb's copy keeps in-frame clones and lacks some. The sample has over a million clones, nearly 99% seen once. Sequenced input: naive CD4+ T cells sorted from blood. These receptors all stem from a man aged 30 to 39 in good health. Each CDR3 is given with its conserved first and last residue. The D gene is left open where the match is weak. Rows may omit the clone size; those that give it use once, few, many or a size class.

clone size | J gene | V gene | D gene | CDR3 DNA | CDR3 protein
NA | TRBJ2-1 | TRBV7-9 | TRBD2 | TGTGCCAGCAGCCTCCAAGACCTAGCGGGAAACAATGAGCAGTTCTTC | CASSLQDLAGNNEQFF
NA | TRBJ2-2 | TRBV7-6 | TRBD1 | TGTGCCAGCAGCTCGAGACAGGGGTCGATCGGGGAGCTGTTTTTT | CASSSRQGSIGELFF
NA | TRBJ2-7 | TRBV10-1 | TRBD2 | TGCGCCAGCAGTCCTAGCGGGAACACCTACGAGCAGTACTTC | CASSPSGNTYEQYF
NA | TRBJ2-3 | TRBV19 | NA | TGTGCCAGTAGTATAGATCTATTCCGGGACAGCACAGATACGCAGTATTTT | CASSIDLFRDSTDTQYF
NA | TRBJ2-5 | TRBV7-8 | NA | TGTGCCAGCAGCTTATACGACCAAGAGACCCAGTACTTC | CASSLYDQETQYF
NA | TRBJ2-3 | TRBV28 | TRBD2 | TGTGCCAGCAGGGGTAAACTAGCGGGAGGGATCACAGATACGCAGTATTTT | CASRGKLAGGITDTQYF
NA | TRBJ2-3 | TRBV10-3 | NA | TGTGCCATCCGGGGACTTCTCACAGATACGCAGTATTTT | CAIRGLLTDTQYF
NA | TRBJ2-7 | TRBV28 | NA | TGTGCCACCGGAGGGACCCCCTACGAGCAGTACTTC | CATGGTPYEQYF
NA | TRBJ1-1 | TRBV18 | NA | TGTGCCAGCTCACCACGGCAGGGAGGGACTGAAGCTTTCTTT | CASSPRQGGTEAFF
NA | TRBJ2-1 | TRBV7-8 | NA | TGTGCCAGCAGCTTAGTCGTCGGCGGTGAGCAGTTCTTC | CASSLVVGGEQFF
NA | TRBJ2-7 | TRBV19 | NA | TGTGCCACCATAGGTCGTTCCTACGAGCAGTACTTC | CATIGRSYEQYF
NA | TRBJ2-5 | TRBV6-1 | NA | TGTGCCAGCAGTGAATTCAGGGTCCTTACAAACCAAGAGACCCAGTACTTC | CASSEFRVLTNQETQYF
NA | TRBJ2-2 | TRBV5-1 | NA | TGCGCCAGCAGCTTAAGGGGCGACGGGGAGCTGTTTTTT | CASSLRGDGELFF
once | TRBJ2-1 | TRBV5-6 | TRBD1 | TGTGCCAGCAGCTTGGGGGACAGGGCTATAATCGACAATGAGCAGTTCTTC | CASSLGDRAIIDNEQFF
NA | TRBJ1-1 | TRBV29-1 | TRBD1 | TGCAGCGTTTCCCGACAGGGGAACACTGAAGCTTTCTTT | CSVSRQGNTEAFF
once | TRBJ2-2 | TRBV9 | NA | TGTGCCAGCAGCATCCGGGACCCCGGGGAGCTGTTTTTT | CASSIRDPGELFF
NA | TRBJ2-2 | TRBV28 | NA | TGTGCCAGCAGCTTGAACACCGGGGAGCTGTTTTTT | CASSLNTGELFF
NA | TRBJ1-5 | TRBV28 | NA | TGTGCCAGCAGTTTATCTCGGGGGACTCAGCCCCAGCATTTT | CASSLSRGTQPQHF
NA | TRBJ2-1 | TRBV5-1 | TRBD2 | TGCGCCAGCAGCTCCCTTCCCATAGCGGGAGGCTTCAATGAGCAGTTCTTC | CASSSLPIAGGFNEQFF
NA | TRBJ2-1 | TRBV5-4 | NA | TGTGCCAGCAGGAAGGAGACAAGTTCCTACAATGAGCAGTTCTTC | CASRKETSSYNEQFF
NA | TRBJ1-3 | TRBV30 | NA | TGTGCCTGGAGTGTTTCCCCGACGAGTGGAAACACCATATATTTT | CAWSVSPTSGNTIYF
NA | TRBJ2-7 | TRBV9 | TRBD2 | TGTGCCAGCAGCGTAGGGGTAGCGGGAGGGCCTTACGAGCAGTACTTC | CASSVGVAGGPYEQYF
NA | TRBJ2-4 | TRBV6-5 | NA | TGTGCCAGCAGGGGGGGACTCTTAGCCAAAAACATTCAGTACTTC | CASRGGLLAKNIQYF
few | TRBJ2-7 | TRBV9 | NA | TGTGCCAGCAGCCCCGGGATGTCCACCACCTACGAGCAGTACTTC | CASSPGMSTTYEQYF
NA | TRBJ2-7 | TRBV7-2 | NA | TGTGCCAGCAGCTTCGGACGACTTGTGAGCTCCTACGAGCAGTACTTC | CASSFGRLVSSYEQYF
NA | TRBJ2-1 | TRBV5-5 | TRBD2 | TGTGCCAGCACCCGGAGTAGCGGGATCTACAATGAGCAGTTCTTC | CASTRSSGIYNEQFF
NA | TRBJ2-1 | TRBV11-3 | TRBD1 | TGTGCCAGCAGCTCGGGACAGGCGGCCTACAATGAGCAGTTCTTC | CASSSGQAAYNEQFF
NA | TRBJ2-1 | TRBV7-8 | NA | TGTGCCAGCAGCTTACTAGCCCTCCCATACAATGAGCAGTTCTTC | CASSLLALPYNEQFF
NA | TRBJ1-1 | TRBV2 | NA | TGTGCCAGCAGTTGGGTCTGGGAAAACACTGAAGCTTTCTTT | CASSWVWENTEAFF
NA | TRBJ1-2 | TRBV5-3 | NA | TGTGCCAGAAGACGGACAGAAGGATATAACTATGGCTACACCTTC | CARRRTEGYNYGYTF
NA | TRBJ1-5 | TRBV10-3 | NA | TGTGCCATCAGTCCAGCCGGGGCGAATCAGCCCCAGCATTTT | CAISPAGANQPQHF
NA | TRBJ1-2 | TRBV28 | NA | TGTGCCAGCAGCTCCGGGGGTGGCTACACCTTC | CASSSGGGYTF
NA | TRBJ1-2 | TRBV5-4 | NA | TGTGCCAGCAACACCGGGACCCGAGGCGGGAACTATGGCTACACCTTC | CASNTGTRGGNYGYTF
NA | TRBJ2-7 | TRBV4-3 | TRBD1 | TGCGCCAGCAGCAAAGACAGGGGGCGCGACTACGAGCAGTACTTC | CASSKDRGRDYEQYF
NA | TRBJ2-5 | TRBV15 | NA | TGTGCCACCAGCAGACAGGGGCAGGAGACCCAGTACTTC | CATSRQGQETQYF
NA | TRBJ1-5 | TRBV10-3 | TRBD1 | TGTGCCATCAGTGAGAACAGGGGGGCCCAGCCCCAGCATTTT | CAISENRGAQPQHF
NA | TRBJ1-5 | TRBV30 | NA | TGTGCCTGGAGTGTACTGGAGAATCAGCCCCAGCATTTT | CAWSVLENQPQHF
NA | TRBJ2-2 | TRBV5-1 | NA | TGCGCCAGCAGCTTGGAGGGATTCACCGGGGAGCTGTTTTTT | CASSLEGFTGELFF
NA | TRBJ2-1 | TRBV5-1 | TRBD2 | TGCGCCAGCAGCTCCCCTAGCGGGAGTGGCAATGAGCAGTTCTTC | CASSSPSGSGNEQFF
NA | TRBJ2-5 | TRBV9 | TRBD2 | TGTGCCAGCAGCGTAGAAGGGGCGGGAGGGCCAGGAGAGACCCAGTACTTC | CASSVEGAGGPGETQYF
NA | TRBJ2-5 | TRBV5-1 | NA | TGCGCCAGCAGCTTGGAGTTTATGGCGAAGAAACCCCAAGAGACCCAGTACTTC | CASSLEFMAKKPQETQYF
NA | TRBJ2-2 | TRBV7-9 | TRBD2 | TGTGCCAGCAGCCCCCGACTAGCGGGGACCCTAGAAACCGGGGAGCTGTTTTTT | CASSPRLAGTLETGELFF
NA | TRBJ2-3 | TRBV9 | NA | TGTGCCAGCAGCGTAGGGTCATCGTCGTTCACAGATACGCAGTATTTT | CASSVGSSSFTDTQYF
NA | TRBJ1-5 | TRBV7-1 | NA | TGTGCCAGCAGCTTATCCGAACCCCAGCCCCAGCATTTT | CASSLSEPQPQHF
once | TRBJ2-7 | TRBV27 | NA | TGTGCCAGCACTTATCTTGGCGACTACGAGCAGTACTTC | CASTYLGDYEQYF